This T cell receptor beta chain emerged from a study of shared clonotypes between healthy human individuals. The assay was immunoSEQ multiplex PCR, and TCRdb's table has in-frame clones only and misses some. The data show about 530,000 clones, with 95% to 97% seen just once and approximately 0.06% held by the top ten. CDR3 length equals 14 residues. The germline V gene encodes CDR1 MNHEY and CDR2 SMNVEV (reference sequence). V was clipped by 3 bases and J by 9 bases; unmatched bases: 5. Material for sequencing was naive CD4+ T cells sorted from blood. This sample's subset: CD45RA+ positively selected. The TCR was taken from a woman aged 30 to 39 in good health. The genes are TRBV27 and TRBJ2-1; 10 bases agree with TRBD2. CDR3 nucleotides: TGTGCCAGCAGTTTGCGAGCGGGAGGGAGTGAGCAGTTCTTC. This codes for CASSLRAGGSEQFF.